This entry features one TCR beta chain sequence. Unique molecular identifiers were used in preparing the TCRbeta library. Via MiXCR, TCRdb re-called the PCR reads, giving one row per CDR3 protein. The sample lists under 350,000 distinct CDR3 sequences, roughly 9.5% occurring once. This entry belongs to a study of T-cell reconstitution after alpha-beta-depleted transplantation in children. V was pared by 7 bases and J by 5 bases, with 6 bases between. The germline CDR1 and CDR2 sequences are SGHDT and YYEEEE. CDR3 length equals 10 residues. The specimen was PBMCs from the stem cell graft donor, collected from the stem cell graft. This chain links TRBV5-6 with TRBJ2-5; possible D gene TRBD1, 6 bases. The receptor was isolated from a human donor who donated a stem cell graft to a child with SCID. CDR3 protein: CASGGETQYF. As DNA, the CDR3 is TGTGCCAGCGGGGGCGAGACCCAGTACTTC.